These T cell receptor beta chains were read from a single sample in a study of beta chain features in type 1 diabetes. Generated by immunoSEQ multiplex PCR, the TCRdb table keeps only in-frame clones and is missing some. The sample records 600,000 or so clones, 11% to 15% being singletons. The sequenced material came from naive CD4+ T cells from blood. All receptors derive from a man aged 18 to 35 with type 1 diabetes. Both conserved end residues are trimmed from each CDR3. The D gene is left open where the match is weak.

j_call v_call d_call cdr3_aa
TRBJ2-1 TRBV5-1 NA ASSPSLENEQF
TRBJ2-3 TRBV5-1 TRBD2 ASSLGLAGGTDTQY
TRBJ1-1 TRBV5-1 TRBD1 ASSPGQGQGTEAF
TRBJ2-7 TRBV27 TRBD1 ASSSQGAESSYEQY
TRBJ1-1 TRBV7-9 NA ASRNAMTEAF
TRBJ1-2 TRBV30 TRBD1 AWSRKGAYDYGYT
TRBJ1-1 TRBV14 NA ASSQDLDLQAF
TRBJ1-4 TRBV15 NA ATSRAGSTNEKLF
TRBJ2-5 TRBV28 TRBD2 ASGPVGGGVETQY
TRBJ1-4 TRBV28 NA ATGRREKLF
TRBJ2-2 TRBV6-5 NA ASSYRVRAGELF
TRBJ2-1 TRBV5-1 NA ASSLERDDEQF
TRBJ2-1 TRBV9 TRBD2 ASSPISGRGSYNEQF
TRBJ2-2 TRBV19 TRBD1 ASSMTGPLAGELF
TRBJ2-7 TRBV28 TRBD2 ASTSPGRGASDEQY
TRBJ2-7 TRBV27 NA ASSGVKEQY
TRBJ2-7 TRBV5-1 NA ASSLVGEQY
TRBJ2-7 TRBV6-5 NA ASSSDLMREQY
TRBJ1-2 TRBV5-1 TRBD1 ASSLVAGGYGYT
TRBJ2-1 TRBV30 NA AWSPQYYNEQF
TRBJ2-1 TRBV18 NA ASSPPSKAGNEQF
TRBJ2-5 TRBV6-5 NA ASSYYIPDVGETQY
TRBJ2-3 TRBV11-3 NA ASSLEGRPTDTQY
TRBJ2-2 TRBV6-1 NA ASMTGLLNTGELF
TRBJ1-1 TRBV29-1 NA SVRWNQNTEAF